This T cell receptor beta chain was recorded in a study of blood T cell repertoires in COVID-19. This CDR3 comprises 14 residues. V lost 1 base, J lost 1 base, and 7 bases lay in between. In germline, CDR1 is SEHNR, CDR2 FQNEAQ (reference sequence). Data came from immunoSEQ multiplex PCR; TCRdb stores just in-frame clones and leaves some out. The table shows tens of thousands of clones, with 65% to 85% occurring only once. The sequencing input was peripheral blood. This chain joins TRBV7-9 and TRBJ1-1, with no clear D. This TCR was recovered from a human donor in a cohort sampled during active COVID-19. CDR3: CASSLGAGNTEAFF. The CDR3 region has the DNA TGTGCCAGCAGCTTAGGGGCAGGGAACACTGAAGCTTTCTTT.